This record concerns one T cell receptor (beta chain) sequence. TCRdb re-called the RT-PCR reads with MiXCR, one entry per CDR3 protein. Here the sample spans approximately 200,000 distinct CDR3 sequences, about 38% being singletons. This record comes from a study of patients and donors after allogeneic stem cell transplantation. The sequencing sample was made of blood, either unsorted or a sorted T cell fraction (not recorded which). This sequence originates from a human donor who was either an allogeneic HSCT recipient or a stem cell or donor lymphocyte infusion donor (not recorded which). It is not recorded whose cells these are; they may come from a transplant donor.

The CDR3 DNA reads as TGTGCCAGCAGTCCCGGGGTGGACTATGGCTACACCTTC. It yields the protein CASSPGVDYGYTF. The rearrangement links TRBV12-3 or TRBV12-4 to TRBJ1-2, with D unresolved. Trimming removed 5 bases from V and 3 bases from J, with 10 bases in between. The CDR3 totals 13 residues.